This T cell receptor (beta chain) was observed in a study of T cells in Graves' hyperthyroidism and ophthalmopathy (dated by TCRdb to about 2019). With respect to the entire study: Peripheral blood samples were taken at the time of initial diagnosis, prior to any treatment. A discovery cohort of about 100 patients, approximately 45 with Graves' ophthalmopathy and about 58 with stable Graves' hyperthyroidism, was used to find distinguishing TCR V-J signatures. An independent validation cohort of under 20 hyperthyroidism patients and about 16 patients who later progressed to ophthalmopathy tested prospective prediction of ophthalmopathy. The approximately 100 discovery patients were randomly divided into training and test sets at a 7:3 ratio. Thyroid tissue and blood T-cell repertoires from roughly 6 Graves' hyperthyroidism patients were also compared in the study. After blood sampling, hyperthyroidism patients were treated with methimazole at a starting dose of 30 mg daily, and ophthalmopathy patients were treated with high-dose intravenous methylprednisolone. According to the paper, TCR Vbeta CDR3 sequencing was carried out on some 130 peripheral blood samples, which came from some 41 ophthalmopathy, around 74 hyperthyroidism and some 17 progressor patients. Broad study findings and their caveats: Most expanded thyroid clonotypes (frequency above 0.001) were also detected in blood, suggesting blood repertoires may reflect thyroid immune responses. No statistical method was used to fix the sample size in advance, and group allocation was not hidden from the investigators. A model built on a 13 V-J signature distinguished ophthalmopathy from stable hyperthyroidism, reaching 85% to 90% sensitivity and around 81% specificity in cross-validation and 80%/75% in testing. In validation, progression to ophthalmopathy was predicted by the model with nearly 71% sensitivity and 72.22% specificity, a median of roughly 6.4 months before onset.

Amplification of TCR beta CDR3 regions was carried out from RNA transcripts. The first round of RT-PCR for the TCR CDR3 was performed with the HTBI primer set and the Qiagen OneStep RT-PCR kit. Libraries were constructed in a second round of multiplex PCR, after which size selection and purification were performed. Sequencing of the libraries was done on an Illumina HiSeq2000 using paired-end 100 bp reads. The original pipeline was this. SOAPnuke was used to process the raw data, removing reads that contained adapters or uncalled bases, had a mean Phred below 15, or lacked an exact match to the constant primer or identifier. High-quality paired reads were merged using COPE v1.2.5, and each unique nucleotide sequence was defined as a clonotype. Clonotypes were aligned to IMGT TRBV, TRBD and TRBJ reference segments using MiTCR v1.1. The analysis included only V-J combinations with a frequency above 0.0001, which together covered approximately 99% of the repertoires. The TCS score was defined as F50 (clonal expansion) divided by E x V (chaos), with BLOSUM62-based TCRdist calculated between CDR3 peptides within each V-J. Welch's t-statistics and random forest reduced around 550 V-J features to roughly 13, which were used in a naive Bayes classifier (R e1071). TCRdb trimmed the raw reads at Q25, called clones with MiXCR and kept productive beta chains. Each entry merges the rows of one CDR3 protein and shows their most common DNA and genes. These V and J calls rely on TCRdb rather than the paper's analysis. Recorded for this sample are 600,000 to 850,000 distinct CDR3 sequences; 15% to 20% of them occurred a single time. The ten biggest clones cover about a sixth of the sample.

Points on this clonotype: What this receptor recognizes is not known. One base away there is no much larger clone; base qualities are not given.

Hyperthyroidism patients were aged 18 to 65 years and newly diagnosed, with disease duration of less than 2 months. Any patient with an uncontrolled infection, another autoimmune disease, pregnancy or lactation was excluded. Diagnoses were based on clinical symptoms, serum thyroxine and TRAb, thyroid ultrasound and orbital computed tomography. Blood from progressor patients was drawn when they were first diagnosed with hyperthyroidism, before any ophthalmopathy symptoms appeared. PBMCs were isolated from approximately 10 ml of fresh peripheral blood by Ficoll-Paque density gradient centrifugation. Progressor patients were initially diagnosed with Graves' hyperthyroidism and developed ophthalmopathy during follow-up. Total RNA was extracted using Trizol reagent, and RNA quality was assessed on an Agilent 2100 Bioanalyzer. The material sequenced was blood. The source is a woman in her forties or fifties with Graves' hyperthyroidism that later progressed to Graves' ophthalmopathy.

CDR3 region: CASSLAEWVSDKQYF. The nucleotides are TGTGCCAGCAGCTTAGCGGAATGGGTTTCCGACAAGCAGTACTTC. Recombination joined TRBV7-2 with TRBJ2-7, with the D gene not clear enough to name. Between the V and J ends, shortened by 0 bases and 8 bases respectively, the junction contains 17 bases. CDR1 is given as SGHTA and CDR2 as FQGNSA, both from the germline V gene. The CDR3, cysteine through phenylalanine, is 15 amino acids long. CDR3 DNA is the only sequence kept; it has 45 bases, read in frame from the first base. With all but the CDR3 taken from the reference TRBV7-2 and TRBJ2-7 genes, the full variable domain is: GAGVSQSPSNKVTEKGKDVELRCDPISGHTALYWYRQSLGQGLEFLIYFQGNSAPDKSGLPSDRFSAERTGGSVSTLTIQRTQQEDSAVYLCASSLAEWVSDKQYFGPGTRLTVT.